This entry is about one T cell receptor beta chain. Its antigen is as yet unknown. Authors' methods: Filtering differed, since immunoSEQ gave only junction sequences and no quality scores. TCRdb's table, derived via immunoSEQ multiplex PCR, lists solely in-frame clones and lacks some. The D gene and trimming were derived from the DNA, and the V and J assignments and clone size from that table. The table shows approximately 2.3 million clones, with approximately 95% occurring only once. The sample originates from a study of shared clonotypes between healthy human individuals. On the study more broadly: Aged 18 to 49, the donors were a couple of women and a few men. Whole-study findings and limits: The naive CD4 repertoires of a handful of donors were compared, and approximately 5% of clonotypes were shared. Estimated richness was generally greater in naive than memory subsets.

Germline CDR1 reads SGHTS; CDR2 reads YDEGEE. The CDR3 covers 13 residues. V was shortened by 2 bases and J by 0 bases, with 6 bases between the two germline ends. This chain links TRBV5-8 with TRBJ2-7, with D possibly matching TRBD2 (5 bases). The sequence derives from a man aged 18 to 30 in good health. Some clones in this sample may be carry-over from other donors' samples. Sequencing input: naive CD4+ T cells from PBMCs. The subset was: CD45RA+ positively selected. Here the CDR3 reads CASSFRGSYEQYF. The CDR3 DNA reads TGTGCCAGCAGCTTCCGGGGCTCCTACGAGCAGTACTTC.